Presented here are 25 T cell receptor beta chains from one specimen sequenced in a study of T cells in Graves' hyperthyroidism and ophthalmopathy. TCR beta CDR3 sequences were amplified from RNA transcripts. The study used the HTBI primer set for a first-round RT-PCR of the TCR CDR3. MiXCR was run by TCRdb on the multiplex PCR reads, yielding one entry per CDR3 protein. The sample carries approximately 640,000 distinct CDR3 sequences, roughly 45% recorded once. Sequencing input: peripheral blood or thyroid tissue (not recorded which). All receptors come from an adult man with Graves' disease, either hyperthyroidism or ophthalmopathy (not recorded which).

The gene calls are TRBV5-1 and TRBJ1-5; D gene unclear. In germline, CDR1 is SGHRS, CDR2 YFSETQ. The CDR3 sequence is 16 residues long. V was clipped by 0 bases and J by 4 bases, with 14 bases between them. This chain's CDR3 is CASSLAGPPGNQPQHF. The CDR3 nucleotides are TGCGCCAGCAGCTTGGCCGGGCCTCCTGGGAATCAGCCCCAGCATTTT.

The chain has TRBV10-3 and TRBJ1-5; tentative D call: TRBD1 (6 bases). The ends were cut back, 4 bases at V and 3 bases at J, with 13 bases in the middle. The CDR3 is made up of 15 amino acids. Germline CDR1 ENHRY, CDR2 SYGVKD. The CDR3 protein is CAISGSDSYNQPQHF. CDR3 in DNA: TGTGCCATCAGTGGGTCGGACAGCTACAATCAGCCCCAGCATTTT.

The rearrangement links TRBV19 to TRBJ2-7, with 9 bases matching TRBD2. The trim removed 4 bases at V and 5 bases at J, leaving 6 bases unmatched. Germline loops: CDR1 LNHDA, CDR2 SQIVND (reference sequence). The CDR3 contains 14 residues. The CDR3 reads CASSTLGLADEQYF. The CDR3 coding sequence is TGTGCCAGTAGTACCCTGGGACTAGCTGACGAGCAGTACTTC.

This chain uses TRBV19 with TRBJ2-5; D could derive from TRBD1 or TRBD2 (6 bases each). The ends were cut back, 6 bases at V and 2 bases at J, with 22 bases in the middle. Germline values: CDR1 LNHDA, CDR2 SQIVND (reference sequence). The CDR3 is 17 amino acids. The CDR3 coding sequence is TGTGCCAGTAGAGCTACGCGGGACACCACCAGGCAAGAGACCCAGTACTTC. The encoded protein is CASRATRDTTRQETQYF. Full variable domain (remainder filled in from reference TRBV19 and TRBJ2-5): DGGITQSPKYLFRKEGQNVTLSCEQNLNHDAMYWYRQDPGQGLRLIYYSQIVNDFQKGDIAEGYSVSREKKESFPLTVTSAQKNPTAFYLCASRATRDTTRQETQYFGPGTRLLVL.

CDR3: CSQDLARTNYGYTF. In DNA form, the CDR3 reads TGCAGCCAAGATCTTGCCCGGACTAACTATGGCTACACCTTC. V and J are TRBV29-1 and TRBJ1-2; no clear D. Germline CDR1 and CDR2: SQVTM and ANQGSEA. The CDR3 length is 14 residues. V was clipped by 8 bases and J by 0 bases, with 16 bases between them.

With respect to this clonotype: Since a much larger clone is just one base distant, this may be a read error. This chain joins TRBV24-1 and TRBJ1-5, with D perhaps matching TRBD1 (5 bases). CDR1 KGHDR and CDR2 SFDVKD come from the germline V gene. V gave up 4 bases and J gave up 6 bases, with 9 bases separating them. The CDR3 extends over 13 amino acids. The CDR3 reads CATSDSTAQPQHF. The CDR3, as DNA: TGTGCCACCAGTGACTCGACAGCTCAGCCCCAGCATTTT.

With regard to this clonotype: Here the CDR3 omits its conserved ending phenylalanine or tryptophan, so a read error is the likely source. The DNA is left out, because the CDR3 cannot be placed on it with certainty; the CDR3 is given as TCRdb lists it. The chain carries TRBV13 and TRBJ1-6. The CDR3 has 8 residues if both end residues are counted. The V gene's germline CDR1 is PRHDT and CDR2 FYEKMQ (reference sequence). The CDR3 loop is CASSFGTS.

The V and J genes are TRBV6-4 and TRBJ1-1, with D possibly matching TRBD1 (5 bases). The CDR3 consists of 13 residues. V shed 4 bases and J shed 6 bases, with 12 bases lying between them. The germline V gene encodes CDR1 MRHNA and CDR2 SNTAGT. CDR3 coding DNA: TGTGCCAGCAGTGCCGACAGTAATTCTGAAGCTTTCTTT. It yields the protein CASSADSNSEAFF.

With respect to this clonotype: Compared with germline, one end of the junction differs, possibly owing to a read error. V is TRBV7-2 and J is TRBJ1-5, with 9 nucleotides matching TRBD1. This CDR3 comprises 10 residues. Germline V gives CDR1 SGHTA, CDR2 FQGNSA. As DNA, the CDR3 is TGTGCCAGCAGCAGCCGGGACAGGGATTTT. This sequence encodes CASSSRDRDF.

The table lists this clonotype with many counts. V usage is TRBV29-1 and J usage is TRBJ1-1; D uncertain. The CDR3 loop spans 12 amino acids. Germline V gene sequence: CDR1 SQVTM, CDR2 ANQGSEA. The V gene lost 6 bases and the J gene lost 2 bases, with 10 bases spanning the gap. The CDR3 reads CSVLHGNTEAFF. For the CDR3, the DNA is TGCAGCGTCCTACACGGCAACACTGAAGCTTTCTTT.

This clonotype was seen at least ten times. The chain carries TRBV7-9 and TRBJ2-5; D call uncertain. The germline V and J ends were trimmed by 3 bases and 0 bases, with 8 bases remaining between them. CDR3 length: 14 amino acids. Per the germline V gene, CDR1 is SEHNR and CDR2 is FQNEAQ (reference sequence). CDR3 residues: CASSLTGNQETQYF. The CDR3 DNA is TGTGCCAGCAGCTTGACCGGTAACCAAGAGACCCAGTACTTC.

The chain is built from TRBV9 and TRBJ1-4, with 9 bases that match TRBD1. V trimming: 3 bases; J trimming: 3 bases; junction bases outside the gene matches: 6. The CDR3 is 16 amino acids. In germline, CDR1 is SGDLS, CDR2 YYNGEE. CDR3 DNA sequence: TGTGCCAGCAGCGGCCGGACAGGGGAGGCTAATGAAAAACTGTTTTTT. Protein sequence: CASSGRTGEANEKLFF. The full variable domain, completed using reference TRBV9 and TRBJ1-4, is DSGVTQTPKHLITATGQRVTLRCSPRSGDLSVYWYQQSLDQGLQFLIQYYNGEERAKGNILERFSAQQFPDLHSELNLSSLELGDSALYFCASSGRTGEANEKLFFGSGTQLSVL.

This clonotype appeared a few times. Here the CDR3 DNA reads TGTGCCAGCAGGCCGGGTCTAAACACCGGGGAGCTGTTTTTT. Amino acids: CASRPGLNTGELFF. The chain links TRBV5-6 to TRBJ2-2; D not certain. In germline, CDR1 is SGHDT, CDR2 YYEEEE. V was trimmed by 5 bases and J by 2 bases, leaving 10 bases between them. The CDR3 is 14 amino acids.

This sequence joins TRBV2 and TRBJ2-7; D assignment may be TRBD1 or TRBD2 (6 bases each). Germline V gene lookup returns CDR1 SNHLY and CDR2 FYNNEI. V shed 6 bases and J shed 0 bases, with 15 bases lying between them. CDR3 length: 15 residues. The CDR3 DNA reads as TGTGCCAGCAGGGGGGGCACCCTTAGCTCCTACGAGCAGTACTTC. Residues: CASRGGTLSSYEQYF.

The rearrangement links TRBV29-1 to TRBJ2-5; 7 bases match TRBD2. From germline, CDR1 is SQVTM and CDR2 ANQGSEA. J was trimmed by 2 bases and V by 2 bases; bases with no gene match: 5. CDR3 length: 14 residues. The CDR3 nucleotides are TGCAGCGTTGAACCGAGCGGGGAACAAGAGACCCAGTACTTC. It specifies CSVEPSGEQETQYF.

The table lists this clonotype with many counts. The V gene is TRBV2, the J gene TRBJ2-7; possible D gene TRBD1, 6 bases. Per germline, CDR1 SNHLY and CDR2 FYNNEI. This CDR3 comprises 14 residues. Trimming pared 7 bases from V and 2 bases from J, leaving 15 bases between. The CDR3 loop is CASKEGTQPYEQYF. For the CDR3, the DNA is TGTGCCAGCAAGGAAGGGACACAACCCTACGAGCAGTACTTC. The whole variable domain, filled in from reference TRBV2 and TRBJ2-7, reads EPEVTQTPSHQVTQMGQEVILRCVPISNHLYFYWYRQILGQKVEFLVSFYNNEISEKSEIFDDQFSVERPDGSNFTLKIRSTKLEDSAMYFCASKEGTQPYEQYFGPGTRLTVT.

A word on this clonotype: A much larger clone sits a single nucleotide away, making a read error possible. The genes are TRBV7-9 and TRBJ1-1; TRBD1 is a possible D gene (5 bases). The CDR3 length is 11 residues. Germline V lookup: CDR1 SEHNR, CDR2 FQNEAQ (reference sequence). The CDR3 loop is CAGSLEDTDFF. The DNA for the CDR3 is TGTGCCGGCAGCTTAGAGGACACGGATTTCTTT.

V usage is TRBV19 and J usage is TRBJ1-1; D ambiguous. Trimming cost V 5 bases and J 4 bases, with 14 bases left between them. The germline V gene encodes CDR1 LNHDA and CDR2 SQIVND (reference sequence). The CDR3 loop spans 14 amino acids. The CDR3 reads CASSSHGFSTEAFF. The CDR3 DNA follows: TGTGCCAGTAGTTCCCACGGGTTCTCCACTGAAGCTTTCTTT. Using reference TRBV19 and TRBJ1-1 for the parts outside the CDR3, the full variable domain is DGGITQSPKYLFRKEGQNVTLSCEQNLNHDAMYWYRQDPGQGLRLIYYSQIVNDFQKGDIAEGYSVSREKKESFPLTVTSAQKNPTAFYLCASSSHGFSTEAFFGQGTRLTVV.

This clonotype came up a few times. The chain has TRBV20-1 and TRBJ1-4, with a weak D call TRBD1 (5 bases). V was trimmed by 5 bases and J by 2 bases, leaving 12 bases between them. CDR1 and CDR2 (germline): DFQATT, SNEGSKA (reference sequence). The CDR3 consists of 14 residues. CDR3 amino acids: CSASHGGTNEKLFF. The CDR3 bases are TGCAGTGCTTCTCATGGGGGTACTAATGAAAAACTGTTTTTT.

This clonotype was observed many times. The gene calls are TRBV7-8 and TRBJ2-7, with D perhaps matching TRBD2 (6 bases). This CDR3 has 14 amino acids. Trimming removed 1 base from V and 3 bases from J, with 10 bases in between. Germline V gives CDR1 SGHVS, CDR2 FQNEAQ. CDR3 nucleotides: TGTGCCAGCAGCTTAGAGCGACTAGGCTACGAGCAGTACTTC. Protein product: CASSLERLGYEQYF.

This rearrangement joins TRBV29-1 to TRBJ2-5; TRBD1 matches 11 bases. J lost 5 bases, V lost 3 bases, and 8 bases had no gene match. CDR3 length equals 15 residues. The germline CDR1 and CDR2 sequences are SQVTM and ANQGSEA. CDR3 in amino acids: CSVEFRTGGRETQYF. The CDR3 DNA sequence: TGCAGCGTTGAGTTCCGGACAGGGGGCAGGGAGACCCAGTACTTC.

This clonotype has a handful of counts. The gene calls are TRBV19 and TRBJ2-7; 7 positions agree with TRBD1. The V gene's germline CDR1 is LNHDA and CDR2 SQIVND (reference sequence). The V segment lost 4 bases and the J segment 2 bases; nucleotides outside the gene matches: 5. This CDR3 has 14 amino acids. The CDR3 DNA follows: TGTGCCAGTAGTAGGGGACAGCCAACCTACGAGCAGTACTTC. Its protein product is CASSRGQPTYEQYF.

This clonotype showed up just a few times. The CDR3 bases are TGCGCCAGCAGTGGCATGATAGGGGACGATCAGCCCCAGCATTTT. This codes for CASSGMIGDDQPQHF. The chain is built from TRBV10-2 and TRBJ1-5; D may be TRBD1 (5 bases). The CDR3 is 15 amino acids. The germline V gene has CDR1 WSHSY and CDR2 SAAADI. Deletions cut 4 bases from V and 5 bases from J, with 15 bases between.

A few counts support this clonotype. J is TRBJ1-4 and V is TRBV4-1; 10 bases match TRBD1. This CDR3 comprises 15 residues. CDR1 is MGHRA, CDR2 YSYEKL, per germline. After removal of 4 bases from V and 8 bases from J, the junction contained 7 bases not matched to a gene. The CDR3 coding sequence is TGCGCCAGCAGCCCAGGGACAGGGGATAGGGAAAAACTGTTTTTT. Amino acid sequence: CASSPGTGDREKLFF.

The chain recombines TRBV6-5 with TRBJ1-2; D is undetermined. The CDR3 has 16 residues. Germline V gene data show CDR1 as MNHEY and CDR2 as SVGAGI. The V and J ends lost 2 bases and 3 bases respectively, with 16 bases between them. CDR3 sequence (DNA): TGTGCCAGCAGTTACCGACCTTTGACGCTCTACTATGGCTACACCTTC. It is translated as CASSYRPLTLYYGYTF.